The 20 T cell receptor beta chains reported below all come from one sample, sequenced in a study of blood T cell repertoires in COVID-19. The assay was immunoSEQ multiplex PCR, and TCRdb's table has in-frame clones only and misses some. This table holds 200,000 to 300,000 clones, around 90% found once. The sequenced sample was peripheral blood. These receptor sequences come from a human donor in a cohort sampled during active COVID-19.

V and J are TRBV7-2 and TRBJ2-1, with 9 bases that match TRBD2. CDR3 length: 15 residues. V was clipped by 1 base and J by 8 bases; unmatched bases: 6. Germline CDR1 is SGHTA and CDR2 is FQGNSA. In DNA form, the CDR3 reads TGTGCCAGCAGCTTAGTGGCGGGAGGGCCTGATGAGCAGTTCTTC. Its translation is CASSLVAGGPDEQFF. Based on the CDR3 plus reference TRBV7-2 and TRBJ2-1, the full variable domain is GAGVSQSPSNKVTEKGKDVELRCDPISGHTALYWYRQSLGQGLEFLIYFQGNSAPDKSGLPSDRFSAERTGGSVSTLTIQRTQQEDSAVYLCASSLVAGGPDEQFFGPGTRLTVL.

The chain uses TRBV6-5 and TRBJ2-6; D is undetermined. Trimming shortened V by 8 bases and J by 0 bases, and 5 bases separated the two germline ends. The germline gives CDR1 MNHEY, CDR2 SVGAGI. This CDR3 region has 13 residues. The DNA of the CDR3 is TGTGCCAGCGACAACTCTGGGGCCAACGTCCTGACTTTC. This gives the protein CASDNSGANVLTF.

V is TRBV27 and J is TRBJ2-2, with a possible D match to TRBD2 (6 bases). CDR1 is MNHEY and CDR2 is SMNVEV in the germline V gene (reference sequence). The CDR3 extends over 15 amino acids. The V gene lost 7 bases and the J gene lost 5 bases, with 17 bases spanning the gap. CDR3: CASTRDSNGTGELFF. CDR3 DNA: TGTGCCAGCACACGGGACTCCAATGGGACCGGGGAGCTGTTTTTT.

The genes are TRBV6-5 and TRBJ2-5, with D perhaps TRBD2 (6 bases). Germline assignment: CDR1 MNHEY and CDR2 SVGAGI. This CDR3 has 14 residues. The ends were cut back, 0 bases at V and 5 bases at J, with 10 bases in the middle. The CDR3 nucleotides are TGTGCCAGCAGTTACTCGGCCGGGGGTGAGACCCAGTACTTC. It translates to CASSYSAGGETQYF.

The chain carries TRBV12-3 or TRBV12-4 and TRBJ1-1, with D tentatively TRBD1 (5 bases). Trimming took off 7 bases at V and 2 bases at J, with 11 bases between the two ends. The CDR3 is made up of 13 amino acids. The CDR3 sequence is CASIPTANTEAFF. The CDR3 DNA follows: TGTGCCAGCATTCCGACAGCTAACACTGAAGCTTTCTTT.

The chain combines TRBV2 with TRBJ2-1, with 16 bases lining up with TRBD2. With V trimmed by 8 bases and J by 7 bases, 11 bases remained unmatched. Germline V gives CDR1 SNHLY, CDR2 FYNNEI. The CDR3 is made up of 17 amino acids. CDR3 sequence: CASLASGTSGRENEQFF. The CDR3 DNA is TGTGCCAGCCTCGCTTCCGGGACTAGCGGGAGGGAGAATGAGCAGTTCTTC. The variable domain in full, with the rest retrieved from reference TRBV2 and TRBJ2-1, is EPEVTQTPSHQVTQMGQEVILRCVPISNHLYFYWYRQILGQKVEFLVSFYNNEISEKSEIFDDQFSVERPDGSNFTLKIRSTKLEDSAMYFCASLASGTSGRENEQFFGPGTRLTVL.

The chain has TRBV6-5 and TRBJ1-2, with D tentatively TRBD1 (5 bases). The CDR3 runs to 12 residues. Germline CDR1 is MNHEY and CDR2 is SVGAGI. Deletions cut 4 bases from V and 6 bases from J, with 9 bases between. For the CDR3, the DNA is TGTGCCAGCAGTTCCGGGGGAAATGGCTACACCTTC. It translates to CASSSGGNGYTF.

This rearrangement joins TRBV4-3 to TRBJ2-2; possibly TRBD2 for D (5 bases). This CDR3 contains 16 residues. The V gene lost 0 bases and the J gene lost 9 bases, with 17 bases spanning the gap. Germline V gives CDR1 LGHNA, CDR2 YSLEER. The CDR3 nucleotides are TGCGCCAGCAGCCAAGATAAACCGGCTAGCCTATGGGAGCTGTTTTTT. Residues: CASSQDKPASLWELFF.

The J gene is TRBJ2-1, the V gene TRBV27, with a weak D call TRBD2 (6 bases). The V gene's germline CDR1 is MNHEY and CDR2 SMNVEV (reference sequence). V lost 6 bases and J lost 7, with 22 bases in between. The CDR3 has 16 amino acids. CDR3 residues: CASSPSGWVGGNEQFF. CDR3 DNA sequence: TGTGCCAGCAGCCCGTCGGGGTGGGTAGGAGGGAATGAGCAGTTCTTC.

V and J are TRBV6-5 and TRBJ1-3; D remains ambiguous. The germline V and J ends were trimmed by 4 bases and 2 bases, with 9 bases remaining between them. Looked up from germline, CDR1 is MNHEY and CDR2 is SVGAGI. This CDR3 is built from 14 residues. The CDR3 DNA reads TGTGCCAGCAGTTCCGTAATAACTGGAAACACCATATATTTT. Translation: CASSSVITGNTIYF.

CDR3 protein: CASSDRGEDEQYF. The DNA for the CDR3 is TGTGCCAGCAGCGACAGGGGCGAGGACGAGCAGTACTTC. The rearrangement uses TRBV27 and TRBJ2-7, with 8 bases that match TRBD1. The J segment lost 5 bases and the V segment lost 6 bases, leaving 6 bases of the junction unmatched. This CDR3 comprises 13 residues. Per the germline V gene, CDR1 is MNHEY and CDR2 is SMNVEV (reference sequence).

The chain's CDR3 is CASSIFPLMGQGSARVSGANVLTF. In DNA form, the CDR3 reads TGTGCCAGTAGTATTTTTCCCCTTATGGGACAAGGGTCAGCAAGGGTCTCTGGGGCCAACGTCCTGACTTTC. This rearrangement joins TRBV19 to TRBJ2-6; tentative D call: TRBD1 (6 bases). From germline, CDR1 is LNHDA and CDR2 SQIVND (reference sequence). V was cut by 3 bases and J by 0 bases, with 33 bases left in between. The CDR3 is 24 amino acids.

This clone has only one observation. The chain has TRBV21-1 and TRBJ1-2; the D segment call TRBD1 is taken from the table without a DNA check. TRBV21-1 is a pseudogene locus. The CDR3 is made up of 13 amino acids. CDR3 DNA sequence: TGTGCCAGCAGCAAAGCGGCAGTTTATGGCTACACCTTC. As protein: CASSKAAVYGYTF.

This chain connects TRBV6-5 to TRBJ2-2; 7 bases line up with TRBD2. Germline lookup yields CDR1 MNHEY and CDR2 SVGAGI. The CDR3 runs to 15 residues. The junction had 7 bases not matched to a gene; V was cut back by 4 bases and J by 5 bases. CDR3 bases: TGTGCCAGCAGTTGGGCGGGGGACTTTACCGGGGAGCTGTTTTTT. This sequence encodes CASSWAGDFTGELFF.

The chain uses TRBV10-3 and TRBJ2-2; TRBD1 matches at 10 bases. V trimming: 2 bases; J trimming: 7 bases; junction bases outside the gene matches: 7. Per the germline V gene, CDR1 is ENHRY and CDR2 is SYGVKD. The CDR3 has 16 amino acids. CDR3 coding DNA: TGTGCCATCAGTGAGCCCCCGGGACAGGGGAGCGGGGAGCTGTTTTTT. It is translated as CAISEPPGQGSGELFF.

The chain joins TRBV21-1 to TRBJ2-7; the DNA was not compared with TRBD1, the D call given in the table. TRBV21-1 is assigned pseudogene status. The CDR3 contains 16 residues. The CDR3 nucleotides read TGTGCCACTCTGACAGGGCCGAAACCTTTTTCCTACGAGCAGTACTTC. This codes for CATLTGPKPFSYEQYF.

There are a few counts of this clone. The chain employs TRBV27 and TRBJ1-1, with a weak D call TRBD1 (5 bases). This CDR3 is 15 amino acids long. Germline CDR1 reads MNHEY; CDR2 reads SMNVEV (reference sequence). Trimming removed 5 bases at V and 2 bases at J, with 15 bases between. This chain's CDR3 is CASSAAWDFNTEAFF. For the CDR3, the DNA is TGTGCCAGCAGTGCCGCCTGGGACTTCAACACTGAAGCTTTCTTT.

The V call is TRBV19, the J call TRBJ2-7; 9 bases are a match to TRBD1. CDR3 length: 15 amino acids. V was clipped by 2 bases and J by 1 base; unmatched bases: 3. From germline, CDR1 is LNHDA and CDR2 SQIVND (reference sequence). CDR3 residues: CASSIRTGASYEQYF. The DNA for the CDR3 is TGTGCCAGTAGTATAAGGACAGGGGCGTCCTACGAGCAGTACTTC.

The chain carries TRBV3-1 (or the pseudogene TRBV3-2) and TRBJ1-1; 7 bases fit TRBD1. V was clipped by 1 base and J by 1 base; unmatched bases: 15. Looked up from germline, CDR1 is LGHDT and CDR2 is YNNKEL (reference sequence). CDR3 size: 19 residues. The CDR3 bases are TGTGCCAGCAGCCAAGTTGGACGACCTGGACACAGGGGGAACACTGAAGCTTTCTTT. This sequence encodes CASSQVGRPGHRGNTEAFF.

The genes are TRBV30 and TRBJ2-7; D possibly corresponds to TRBD1 (7 bases). The CDR3 extends over 16 amino acids. Germline V lookup: CDR1 GTSNPN, CDR2 SVGIG (reference sequence). Trimming removed 2 bases from V and 5 bases from J, with 22 bases in between. CDR3 residues: CAWSQGGGGRVDEQYF. The CDR3 bases are TGTGCCTGGAGTCAGGGGGGTGGGGGGCGTGTTGACGAGCAGTACTTC.